This T cell receptor beta chain was retrieved from a study of prognosis after radiotherapy for stage I lung cancer. For the study at large: Newly diagnosed primary stage I lung tumors were present in approximately 13 patients, and oligometastatic NSCLC after surgical resection of the primary tumor was present in a handful of patients.

As regards this clonotype: Its antigen is unknown.

Findings of the study overall: Lower values of Shannon entropy after stereotactic body radiation therapy were seen in patients who developed distant metastases. Gene usage of TRBV and TRBJ reportedly differed between patients with and without metastases.

CDR1 is SGDLS and CDR2 is YYNGEE in the germline V gene. There are 15 residues in the CDR3. The V end lost 3 bases, the J end lost 1 base, and 13 bases lay between the germline ends. TCR beta CDR3 amplification from genomic DNA was performed by two-round multiplex PCR. During first-round PCR, primers specific to each TRBV and TRBJ gene were used. TCRdb independently ran MiXCR on the multiplex PCR reads; one entry per CDR3 protein. The table records about 22,000 distinct CDR3 sequences, 40% of them present only once. The chain carries TRBV9 and TRBJ1-2; D may be TRBD1 (6 bases). The sample in question was PBMCs, obtained before or after stereotactic body radiation therapy (not recorded which). The sequence was collected from a donor over 45 with non-small cell lung cancer. CDR3 sequence: CASSALTGLNYGYTF. For the CDR3, the DNA is TGTGCCAGCAGCGCGTTGACAGGCCTTAACTATGGCTACACCTTC.